The rows below give T cell receptor beta chains drawn from one sample of a study of blood T cells in healthy people across ages. In TCRdb, the 5' RACE reads were re-called with MiXCR into one record per CDR3 protein. The repertoire holds around 800,000 distinct CDR3 sequences, with around 50% as singletons. Sequencing was carried out using blood. These receptors were collected from an elderly man in good health. CDR3s include the opening cysteine and the closing phenylalanine or tryptophan. Fields, in order: D gene, J gene, clone size, V gene, CDR3 protein, CDR3 DNA. The D gene is left open where the match is weak. The size of a clone is reported for some rows only, either as once, few or many, or as a class for expanded clones.

>NA|TRBJ2-1|NA|TRBV20-1
CSAERVGVSSYNEQFF
TGCAGTGCGGAGAGGGTCGGCGTAAGCTCCTACAATGAGCAGTTCTTC
>TRBD2|TRBJ2-5|few|TRBV28
CASSPHLAGGQETQYF
TGTGCCAGCAGTCCGCACCTAGCGGGAGGGCAAGAGACCCAGTACTTC
>TRBD2|TRBJ2-5|NA|TRBV29-1
CSVGGGREAQYF
TGCAGCGTTGGAGGCGGGAGAGAGGCCCAGTACTTC
>NA|TRBJ1-1|few|TRBV10-3
CAIRGPGNTEAFF
TGTGCCATCAGGGGACCGGGGAACACTGAAGCTTTCTTT
>TRBD1|TRBJ1-1|NA|TRBV30
CAWTQGMNTEAFF
TGTGCCTGGACACAGGGGATGAACACTGAAGCTTTCTTT
>TRBD2|TRBJ2-5|NA|TRBV12-5
CASGSGLALQETQYF
TGTGCTAGTGGTTCGGGACTAGCGTTGCAAGAGACCCAGTACTTC
>TRBD2|TRBJ2-7|NA|TRBV7-2
CASSLEASGIEQYF
TGTGCCAGCAGCTTAGAGGCTAGCGGGATCGAGCAGTACTTC
>NA|TRBJ2-3|NA|TRBV7-8
CASSLAHGLGTDTQYF
TGCGCCAGCAGCTTAGCCCACGGGTTGGGCACAGATACGCAGTATTTT
>NA|TRBJ2-5|NA|TRBV20-1
CSARDPGGGIQETQYF
TGCAGTGCTAGAGATCCAGGAGGCGGGATCCAAGAGACCCAGTACTTC
>NA|TRBJ2-5|NA|TRBV5-6
CASRSGGGETQYF
TGTGCCAGCAGATCAGGGGGAGGGGAGACCCAGTACTTC
>NA|TRBJ2-7|NA|TRBV4-1
CASSQDPADYEQYF
TGCGCCAGCAGCCAAGATCCGGCCGATTACGAGCAGTACTTC
>TRBD1|TRBJ2-6|NA|TRBV4-3
CASSQDRDRGPGADVLTF
TGCGCCAGCAGCCAAGATCGGGACAGGGGGCCAGGGGCCGACGTCCTGACTTTC
>TRBD1|TRBJ1-2|few|TRBV28
CASSPPGQDLYGYTF
TGTGCCAGCAGTCCACCGGGACAGGATCTCTATGGCTACACCTTC
>TRBD1|TRBJ1-2|NA|TRBV15
CAASDGQGTYGYTF
TGTGCCGCCAGCGATGGACAGGGAACTTATGGCTACACCTTC